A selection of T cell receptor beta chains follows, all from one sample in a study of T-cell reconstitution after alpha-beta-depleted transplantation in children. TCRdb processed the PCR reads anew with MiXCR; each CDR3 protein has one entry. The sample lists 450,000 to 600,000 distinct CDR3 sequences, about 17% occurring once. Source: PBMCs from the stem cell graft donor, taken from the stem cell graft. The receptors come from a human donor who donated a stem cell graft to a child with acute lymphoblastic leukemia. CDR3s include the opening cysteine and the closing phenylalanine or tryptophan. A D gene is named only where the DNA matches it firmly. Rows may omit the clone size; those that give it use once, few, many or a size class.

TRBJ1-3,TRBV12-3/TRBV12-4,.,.,TGTGCCAGCAGCGTCCTTCCCTACTCTGGAAACACCATATATTTT,CASSVLPYSGNTIYF
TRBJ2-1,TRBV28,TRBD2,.,TGTGCCAGCAGTTCTCTTACTAGCGGGAGTTCCAATGTGCAGTTCTTC,CASSSLTSGSSNVQFF
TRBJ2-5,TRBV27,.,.,TGTGCCAGCAGTTTATCCCGGGACCGGGACTACCAAGAGACCCAGTACTTC,CASSLSRDRDYQETQYF
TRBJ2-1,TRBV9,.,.,TGTGCCAGCAGCGTAGGCCGTGGCCTCAGCTCCTACAATGAGCAGTTCTTC,CASSVGRGLSSYNEQFF
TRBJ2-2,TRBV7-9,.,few,TGTGCCAGCAGCTTAGGGTACGCGGCGACCGGGGAGCTGTTTTTT,CASSLGYAATGELFF
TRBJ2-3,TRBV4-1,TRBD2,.,TGCGCCAGCAGCCTCCTGAGCGGGAGCGCAGATACGCAGTATTTT,CASSLLSGSADTQYF
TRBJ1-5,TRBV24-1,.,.,TGTGCCACCAGTGCCCTAGGATGGGGGAAGAATCAGCCCCAGCATTTT,CATSALGWGKNQPQHF
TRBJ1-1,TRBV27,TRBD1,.,TGTGCCAGCAGTCTCTCGGGACAGCTGAACACTGAAGCTTTCTTT,CASSLSGQLNTEAFF
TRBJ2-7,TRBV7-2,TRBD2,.,TGTGCCAGCAGCTTAGGGGTAGCGGGAGTCCCCTACGAGCAGTACTTC,CASSLGVAGVPYEQYF
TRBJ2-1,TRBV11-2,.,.,TGTGCCAGCAGCTTAGATTGGGACACCTACAATGAGCAGTTCTTC,CASSLDWDTYNEQFF
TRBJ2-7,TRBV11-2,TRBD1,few,TGTGCCAGCAGCTTTCTCGGACAGGGGGAGTACGAGCAGTACTTC,CASSFLGQGEYEQYF
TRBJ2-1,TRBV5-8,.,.,TGTGCCAGCAGCTTGTATACCATCGCCTCCTACAATGAGCAGTTCTTC,CASSLYTIASYNEQFF
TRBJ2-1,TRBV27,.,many,TGTGCCAGCAGTAATTACAATGAGCAGTTCTTC,CASSNYNEQFF
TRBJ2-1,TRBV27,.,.,TGTGCCAGCAGTTTCCCTGAGAGGAGGATGGATGAGCAGTTCTTC,CASSFPERRMDEQFF
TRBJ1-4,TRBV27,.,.,TGTGCCTGCAGGGCGACCGTAAATGAAAAACTGTTTTTT,CACRATVNEKLFF
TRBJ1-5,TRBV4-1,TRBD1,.,TGCGCCAGCAGCCAGCAGACAGGGATGGAGCCCCAGCATTTT,CASSQQTGMEPQHF
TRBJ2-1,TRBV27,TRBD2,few,TGTGCCAGCGCTTCGAGTTCCACGACTAGCGGGATTTGGTCCTACAATGAGCAGTTCTTC,CASASSSTTSGIWSYNEQFF
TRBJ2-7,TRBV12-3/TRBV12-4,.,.,TGTGCCAGCAGTTTATCACTCACCTACGAGCAGTACTTC,CASSLSLTYEQYF
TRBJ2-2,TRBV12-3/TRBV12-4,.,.,TGTGCCAGTAGGGGGTCGTGGACCGGGGAGCTGTTTTTT,CASRGSWTGELFF
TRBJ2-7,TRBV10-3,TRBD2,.,TGTGCCATCAGCGCCCCACGGGACTACGTGACCTACGAGCAGTACTTC,CAISAPRDYVTYEQYF
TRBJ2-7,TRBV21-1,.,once,TGTGCCAGCAGCAAAGAAGTGTTAACCTCCTACGAGCAGTACTTC,CASSKEVLTSYEQYF
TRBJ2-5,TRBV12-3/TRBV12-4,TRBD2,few,TGTGCCAGCAGTTGGACTAGCGTAAGCCAAGAGACCCAGTACTTC,CASSWTSVSQETQYF
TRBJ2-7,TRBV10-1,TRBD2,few,TGCGCCAGCGGAGATAGCGGGAGCCCCTCCTACGAGCAGTACTTC,CASGDSGSPSYEQYF
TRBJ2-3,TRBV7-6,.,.,TGTGCCAGCAGCTTAACCAGGGCCACAGATACGCAGTATTTT,CASSLTRATDTQYF
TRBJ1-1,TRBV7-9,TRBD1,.,TGTGCCAGCAGCTTAGCGGGACAGGGTACCACTGAAGCTTTCTTT,CASSLAGQGTTEAFF
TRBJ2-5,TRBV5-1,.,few,TGCGCCAGCAGCCTAGCTGATCAAGAGACCCAGTACTTC,CASSLADQETQYF
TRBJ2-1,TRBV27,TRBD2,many,TGTGCCAGCAGTTTAGGACTAGTCCCCTACAATGAGCAGTTCTTC,CASSLGLVPYNEQFF
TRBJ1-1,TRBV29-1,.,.,TGCAGCGGTGAAAATATCGCTGTCCCTGAAGCTTTCTTT,CSGENIAVPEAFF
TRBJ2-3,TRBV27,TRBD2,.,TGTGCCAGCAGTCTCGTAGCGGGAGACACAGATACGCAGTATTTT,CASSLVAGDTDTQYF
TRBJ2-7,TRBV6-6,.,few,TGTGCCAGCAGTTCAAACCGTCGCGAGCAGTACTTC,CASSSNRREQYF
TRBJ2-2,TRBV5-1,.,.,TGCGCCAGCAGCCCCCAGAACGTGGGGACACTCACCGGGGAGCTGTTTTTT,CASSPQNVGTLTGELFF
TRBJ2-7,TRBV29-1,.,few,TGCAGCGCCTGGGGAGGAGGCCAATACGAGCAGTACTTC,CSAWGGGQYEQYF
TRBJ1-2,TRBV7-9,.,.,TGTGCCAGCAGCTTCGGACAGTTGCATGGCTACACCTTC,CASSFGQLHGYTF
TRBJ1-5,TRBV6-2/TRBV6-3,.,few,TGTGCCAGCAGTTACCCCGAGCCCCAGCATTTT,CASSYPEPQHF
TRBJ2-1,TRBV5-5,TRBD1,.,TGTGCCAGCAGCTTTGACAGGGGCCTCAAGAGTAACAATGAGCAGTTCTTC,CASSFDRGLKSNNEQFF
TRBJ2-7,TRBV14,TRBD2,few,TGTGCCAGCAGCCAAGAAGTGTGGCGGGAGAGCTACGAGCAGTACTTC,CASSQEVWRESYEQYF
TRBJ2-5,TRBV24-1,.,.,TGTGCCACCAGTGATAGACTATACCAAGAGACCCAGTACTTC,CATSDRLYQETQYF